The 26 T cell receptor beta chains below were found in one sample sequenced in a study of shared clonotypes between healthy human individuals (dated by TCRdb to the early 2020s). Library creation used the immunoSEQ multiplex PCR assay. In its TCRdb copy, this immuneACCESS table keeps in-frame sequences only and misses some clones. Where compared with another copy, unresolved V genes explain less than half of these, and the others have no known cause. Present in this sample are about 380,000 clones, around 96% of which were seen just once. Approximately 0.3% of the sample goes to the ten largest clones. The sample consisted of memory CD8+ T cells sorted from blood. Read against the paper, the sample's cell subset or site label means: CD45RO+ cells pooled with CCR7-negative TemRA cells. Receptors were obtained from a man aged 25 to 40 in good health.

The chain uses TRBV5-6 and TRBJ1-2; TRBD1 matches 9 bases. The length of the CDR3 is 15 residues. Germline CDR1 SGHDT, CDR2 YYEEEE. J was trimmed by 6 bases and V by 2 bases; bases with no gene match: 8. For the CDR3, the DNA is TGTGCCAGCAGCTTTGGGGACAGGGTACTAAATGGCTACACCTTC. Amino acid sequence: CASSFGDRVLNGYTF.

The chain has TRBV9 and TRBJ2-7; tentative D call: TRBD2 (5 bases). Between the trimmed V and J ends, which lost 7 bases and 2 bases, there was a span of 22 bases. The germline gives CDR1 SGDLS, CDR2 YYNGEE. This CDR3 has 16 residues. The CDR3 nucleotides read TGTGCCAGCTCTCCCAACCCGGGTGCGGGTCCCTACGAGCAGTACTTC. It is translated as CASSPNPGAGPYEQYF.

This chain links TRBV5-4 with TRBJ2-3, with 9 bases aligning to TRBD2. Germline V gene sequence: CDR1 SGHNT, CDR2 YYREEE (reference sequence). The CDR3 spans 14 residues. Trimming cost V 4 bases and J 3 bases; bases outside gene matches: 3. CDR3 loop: CASSPTSGTDTQYF. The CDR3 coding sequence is TGTGCCAGCAGCCCGACTAGCGGTACAGATACGCAGTATTTT.

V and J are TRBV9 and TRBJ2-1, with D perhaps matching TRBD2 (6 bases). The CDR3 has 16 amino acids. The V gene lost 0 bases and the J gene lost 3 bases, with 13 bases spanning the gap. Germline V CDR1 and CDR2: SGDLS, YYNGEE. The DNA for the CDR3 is TGTGCCAGCAGCGTAGACGGGGGAGCCTTCTACAATGAGCAGTTCTTC. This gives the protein CASSVDGGAFYNEQFF.

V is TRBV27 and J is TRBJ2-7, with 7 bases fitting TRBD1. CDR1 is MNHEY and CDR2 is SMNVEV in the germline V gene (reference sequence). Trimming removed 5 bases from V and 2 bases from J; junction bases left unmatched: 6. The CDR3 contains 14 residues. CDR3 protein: CASSPRDRPYEQYF. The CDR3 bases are TGTGCCAGCAGTCCCCGGGACAGACCCTACGAGCAGTACTTC.

In DNA form, the CDR3 reads TGTGCCAGCAGTAGAGACAGGGCGGGGAACACTGAAGCTTTCTTT. As protein: CASSRDRAGNTEAFF. The V and J genes are TRBV27 and TRBJ1-1; 7 bases match TRBD1. CDR1 and CDR2 from the germline V gene are MNHEY and SMNVEV (reference sequence). V lost 5 bases and J lost 1; bases outside the gene matches: 7. The CDR3 sequence is 15 residues long.

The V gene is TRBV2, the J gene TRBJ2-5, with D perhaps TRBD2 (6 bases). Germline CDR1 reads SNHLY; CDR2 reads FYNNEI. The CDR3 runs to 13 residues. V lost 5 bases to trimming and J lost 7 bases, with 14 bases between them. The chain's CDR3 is CASSSLAIGTQYF. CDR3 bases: TGTGCCAGCAGTAGCCTAGCGATCGGGACCCAGTACTTC.

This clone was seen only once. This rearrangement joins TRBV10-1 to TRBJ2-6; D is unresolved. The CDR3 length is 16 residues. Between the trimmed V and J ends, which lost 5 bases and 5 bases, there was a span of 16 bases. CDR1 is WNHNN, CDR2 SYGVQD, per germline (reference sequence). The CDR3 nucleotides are TGCGCCAGCAGTTCTATCGCACAAAGTCGGGCCAACGTCCTGACTTTC. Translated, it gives CASSSIAQSRANVLTF.

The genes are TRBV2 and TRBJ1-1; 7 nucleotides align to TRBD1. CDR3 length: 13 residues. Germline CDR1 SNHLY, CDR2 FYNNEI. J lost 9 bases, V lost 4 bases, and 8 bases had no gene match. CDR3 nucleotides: TGTGCCAGCAGTGCCCAGACAGGGCTTAAAGCTTTCTTT. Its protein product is CASSAQTGLKAFF.

The CDR3 bases are TGTGCCAGCAGCTCAACTAGGAACAATGAGCAGTTCTTC. Its translation is CASSSTRNNEQFF. This rearrangement joins TRBV28 to TRBJ2-1; D perhaps matches TRBD2 (5 bases). V lost 6 bases, J lost 5 bases, and 11 bases lay in between. This CDR3 is built from 13 residues. Germline V gene data show CDR1 as MDHEN and CDR2 as SYDVKM.

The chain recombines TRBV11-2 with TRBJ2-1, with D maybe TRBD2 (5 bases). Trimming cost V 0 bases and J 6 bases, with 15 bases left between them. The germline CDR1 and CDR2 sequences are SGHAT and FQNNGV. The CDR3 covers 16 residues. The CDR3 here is CASSLELLAETNEQFF. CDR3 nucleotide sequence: TGTGCCAGCAGCTTAGAGTTGCTAGCCGAAACCAATGAGCAGTTCTTC.

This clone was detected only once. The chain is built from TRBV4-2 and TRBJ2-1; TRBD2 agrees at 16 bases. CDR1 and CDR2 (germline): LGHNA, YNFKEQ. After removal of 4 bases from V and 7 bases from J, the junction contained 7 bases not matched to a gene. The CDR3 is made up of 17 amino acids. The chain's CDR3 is CASSLKAGLAGGNEQFF. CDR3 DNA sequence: TGTGCCAGCAGCCTAAAGGCGGGACTAGCGGGAGGGAATGAGCAGTTCTTC.

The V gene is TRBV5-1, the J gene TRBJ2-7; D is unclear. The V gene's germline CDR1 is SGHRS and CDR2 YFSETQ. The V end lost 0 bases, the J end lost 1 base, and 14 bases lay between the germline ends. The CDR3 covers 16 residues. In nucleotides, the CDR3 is TGCGCCAGCAGCTTGGAGGGTGCTTTTGGGTCCTACGAGCAGTACTTC. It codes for CASSLEGAFGSYEQYF.

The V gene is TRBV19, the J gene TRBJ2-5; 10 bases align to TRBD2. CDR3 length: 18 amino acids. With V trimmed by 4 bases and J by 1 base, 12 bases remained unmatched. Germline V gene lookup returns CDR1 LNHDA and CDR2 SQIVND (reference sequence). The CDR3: CASSRGLAPRGLQETQYF. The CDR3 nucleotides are TGTGCCAGTAGTAGGGGACTAGCGCCTAGGGGGCTCCAAGAGACCCAGTACTTC.

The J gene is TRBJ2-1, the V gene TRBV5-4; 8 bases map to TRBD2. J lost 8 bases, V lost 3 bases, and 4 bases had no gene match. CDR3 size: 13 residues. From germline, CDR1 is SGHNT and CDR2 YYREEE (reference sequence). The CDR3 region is CASSSPLADEQFF. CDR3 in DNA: TGTGCCAGCAGCTCCCCACTAGCGGATGAGCAGTTCTTC.

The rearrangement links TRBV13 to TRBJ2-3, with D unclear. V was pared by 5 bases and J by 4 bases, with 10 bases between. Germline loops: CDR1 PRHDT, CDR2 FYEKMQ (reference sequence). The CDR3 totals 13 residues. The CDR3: CASSLGLSDTQYF. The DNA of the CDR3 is TGTGCCAGCAGCCTTGGCCTCTCAGATACGCAGTATTTT.

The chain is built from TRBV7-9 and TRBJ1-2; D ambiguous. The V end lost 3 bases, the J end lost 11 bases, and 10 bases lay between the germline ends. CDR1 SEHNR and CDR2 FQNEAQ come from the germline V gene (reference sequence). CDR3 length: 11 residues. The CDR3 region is CASSFLTAYTF. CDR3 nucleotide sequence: TGTGCCAGCAGCTTCCTAACAGCTTACACCTTC.

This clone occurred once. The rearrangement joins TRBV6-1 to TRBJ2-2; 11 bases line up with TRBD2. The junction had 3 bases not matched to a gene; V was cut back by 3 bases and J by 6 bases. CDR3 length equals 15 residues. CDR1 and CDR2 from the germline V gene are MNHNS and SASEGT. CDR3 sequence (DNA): TGTGCCAGCAGTGACACTAGCGGGAGATCCGGGGAGCTGTTTTTT. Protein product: CASSDTSGRSGELFF.

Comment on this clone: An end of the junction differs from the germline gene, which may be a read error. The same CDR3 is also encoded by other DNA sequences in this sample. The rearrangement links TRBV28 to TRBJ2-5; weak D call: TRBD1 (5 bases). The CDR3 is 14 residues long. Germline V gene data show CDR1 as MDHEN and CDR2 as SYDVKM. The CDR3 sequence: CASSLSGYQETQYF. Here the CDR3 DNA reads TGTGCCAGCAGTTTATCAGGGTACCAGGAGACCCAGTACTTC.

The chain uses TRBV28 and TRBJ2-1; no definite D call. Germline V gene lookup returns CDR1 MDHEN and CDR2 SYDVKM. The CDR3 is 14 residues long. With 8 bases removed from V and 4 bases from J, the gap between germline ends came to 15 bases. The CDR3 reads CASGSPRRYNEQFF. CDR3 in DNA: TGTGCCAGCGGCTCTCCCAGGCGATACAATGAGCAGTTCTTC. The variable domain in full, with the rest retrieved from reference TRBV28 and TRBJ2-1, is DVKVTQSSRYLVKRTGEKVFLECVQDMDHENMFWYRQDPGLGLRLIYFSYDVKMKEKGDIPEGYSVSREKKERFSLILESASTNQTSMYLCASGSPRRYNEQFFGPGTRLTVL.

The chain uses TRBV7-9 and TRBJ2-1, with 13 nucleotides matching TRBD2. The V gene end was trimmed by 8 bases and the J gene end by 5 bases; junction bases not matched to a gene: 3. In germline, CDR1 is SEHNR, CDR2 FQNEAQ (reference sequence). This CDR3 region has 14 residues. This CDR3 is CASATSGRDNEQFF. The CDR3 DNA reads TGTGCCAGCGCCACTAGCGGGAGGGACAATGAGCAGTTCTTC.

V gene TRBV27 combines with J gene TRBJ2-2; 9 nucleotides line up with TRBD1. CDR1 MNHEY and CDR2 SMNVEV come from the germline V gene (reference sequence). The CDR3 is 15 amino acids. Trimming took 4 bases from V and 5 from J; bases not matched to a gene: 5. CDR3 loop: CASSSQGAGTGELFF. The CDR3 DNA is TGTGCCAGCAGTTCACAGGGGGCAGGTACCGGGGAGCTGTTTTTT.

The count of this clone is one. CDR3 protein: CASSLAFGGGPRNEQFF. For the CDR3, the DNA is TGCGCCAGCAGCTTGGCCTTCGGGGGAGGGCCTCGCAATGAGCAGTTCTTC. This sequence joins TRBV5-1 and TRBJ2-1; 7 nucleotides agree with TRBD2. Per germline, CDR1 SGHRS and CDR2 YFSETQ. V lost 0 bases, J lost 6 bases, and 12 bases stayed unmatched. This CDR3 is 17 amino acids long.

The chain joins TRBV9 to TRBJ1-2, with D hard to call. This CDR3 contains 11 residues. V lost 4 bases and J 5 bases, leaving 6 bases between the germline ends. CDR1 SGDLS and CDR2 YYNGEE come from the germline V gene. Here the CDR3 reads CASSLLYGYTF. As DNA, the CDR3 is TGTGCCAGCAGCCTACTATATGGCTACACCTTC.

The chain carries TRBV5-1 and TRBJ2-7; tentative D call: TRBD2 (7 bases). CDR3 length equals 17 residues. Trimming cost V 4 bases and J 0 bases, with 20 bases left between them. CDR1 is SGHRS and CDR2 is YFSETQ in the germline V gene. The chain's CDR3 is CASSPQPGGGFSYEQYF. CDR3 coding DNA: TGCGCCAGCAGCCCACAACCGGGGGGCGGCTTCTCCTACGAGCAGTACTTC.

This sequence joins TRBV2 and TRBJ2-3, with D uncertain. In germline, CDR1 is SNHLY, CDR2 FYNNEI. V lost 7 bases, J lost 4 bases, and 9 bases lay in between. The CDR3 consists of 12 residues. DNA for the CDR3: TGTGCCAGCATGGTTTATTCAGATACGCAGTATTTT. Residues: CASMVYSDTQYF. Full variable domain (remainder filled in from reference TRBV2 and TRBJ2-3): EPEVTQTPSHQVTQMGQEVILRCVPISNHLYFYWYRQILGQKVEFLVSFYNNEISEKSEIFDDQFSVERPDGSNFTLKIRSTKLEDSAMYFCASMVYSDTQYFGPGTRLTVL.